The T cell receptor beta chain described here comes from a study of blood T cell repertoires in COVID-19. This CDR3 is 15 amino acids long. The germline V and J ends were trimmed by 7 bases and 3 bases, with 16 bases remaining between them. Germline V gives CDR1 MNHNY, CDR2 SVGAGI (reference sequence). Clones were sequenced by immunoSEQ multiplex PCR, and TCRdb holds only the in-frame ones, with some missing. The table lists a few hundred thousand clones, about 80% of them singletons. The TCR comes from a person aged 65 to 85 with COVID-19, enrolled during active disease. Sequencing was carried out using peripheral blood. This chain connects TRBV6-6 to TRBJ1-5; no reliable D call. In DNA form, the CDR3 reads TGTGCCAGCACCGACGACTACGTAATCAATCAGCCCCAGCATTTT. Encoded protein: CASTDDYVINQPQHF.